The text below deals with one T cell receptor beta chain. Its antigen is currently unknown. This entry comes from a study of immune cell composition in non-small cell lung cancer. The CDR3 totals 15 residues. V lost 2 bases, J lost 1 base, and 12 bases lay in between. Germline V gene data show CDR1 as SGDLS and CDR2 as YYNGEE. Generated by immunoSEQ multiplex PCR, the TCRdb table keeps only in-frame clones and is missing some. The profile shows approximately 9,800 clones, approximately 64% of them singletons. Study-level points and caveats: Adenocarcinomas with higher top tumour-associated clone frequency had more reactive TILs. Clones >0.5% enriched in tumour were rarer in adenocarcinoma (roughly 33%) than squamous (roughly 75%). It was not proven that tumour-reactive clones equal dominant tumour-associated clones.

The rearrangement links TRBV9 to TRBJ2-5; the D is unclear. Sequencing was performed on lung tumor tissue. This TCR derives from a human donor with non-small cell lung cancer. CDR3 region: CASSVRGWAQETQYF. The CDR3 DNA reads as TGTGCCAGCAGCGTCCGAGGCTGGGCCCAAGAGACCCAGTACTTC.